This entry features one T cell receptor (beta chain) sequence. With 6 bases clipped from V and 4 bases from J, the junction kept 2 bases outside the gene matches. CDR1 and CDR2 from the germline V gene are SGHNT and YENEEA. The CDR3 has 13 residues. This record belongs to a study of OX40 agonist ivuxolimab in advanced cancers. Study-wide context: Dose-escalation patients had hepatocellular carcinoma, melanoma, renal cell or head and neck cancer. Partial responses were observed in three patients, of whom one had hepatocellular carcinoma and two had cutaneous melanoma.

Generated by immunoSEQ multiplex PCR, the TCRdb table keeps only in-frame clones and is missing some. The table lists some 37,000 clones, roughly 82% of them singletons, with about 1.8% in the top ten. This receptor was taken from an adult with an advanced solid tumor such as melanoma, head and neck, liver or kidney cancer. The sample here was CD4+ or CD8+ T cells sorted from blood, taken in a trial of the OX40 agonist ivuxolimab. The V call is TRBV11-3, the J call TRBJ2-2; 7 nucleotides line up with TRBD1. The DNA for the CDR3 is TGTGCCAGCAGGACAGGGCCCACCGGGGAGCTGTTTTTT. Translation: CASRTGPTGELFF.